The 2 T cell receptor beta chains reported below all come from one sample, sequenced in a study of OX40 agonist ivuxolimab in advanced cancers. Here immunoSEQ multiplex PCR was the method, and the copy in TCRdb shows in-frame clones only, minus some. The sample consists of roughly 70,000 clones, approximately 78% of them appearing once. The specimen was CD4+ or CD8+ T cells sorted from blood, collected in a trial of the OX40 agonist ivuxolimab. The receptors here all came from an adult with an advanced solid tumor such as melanoma, head and neck, liver or kidney cancer.

The V call is TRBV30, the J call TRBJ1-4, with D perhaps TRBD1 (6 bases). The CDR3 has 14 residues. Trimming shortened V by 3 bases and J by 9 bases, and 17 bases separated the two germline ends. Germline lookup yields CDR1 GTSNPN and CDR2 SVGIG (reference sequence). The CDR3 nucleotides read TGTGCCTGGAGAATGACAGGCCCTTTGAAAAAACTGTTTTTT. Amino acids: CAWRMTGPLKKLFF. Using reference TRBV30 and TRBJ1-4 for the parts outside the CDR3, the full variable domain is SQTIHQWPATLVQPVGSPLSLECTVEGTSNPNLYWYRQAAGRGLQLLFYSVGIGQISSEVPQNLSASRPQDRQFILSSKKLLLSDSGFYLCAWRMTGPLKKLFFGSGTQLSVL.

On this clone itself: Germline is not matched at one junction end, which may reflect a read error. The chain has TRBV6-1 and TRBJ2-3; D may correspond to TRBD1 or TRBD2 (5 bases each). Germline V gives CDR1 MNHNS, CDR2 SASEGT. The CDR3 extends over 15 amino acids. CDR3 in DNA: TGTACCAGCACCCTGAGTAGGGACCCCACAGATACGCAGTATTTT. Encoded protein: CTSTLSRDPTDTQYF.